This T cell receptor (beta chain) was captured by sequencing in a study of T-cell reconstitution after alpha-beta-depleted transplantation in children. Preparation of the TCRbeta library used unique molecular identifiers. TCRdb re-called the PCR reads through MiXCR, storing one row per CDR3 protein. Counted here are some 200,000 distinct CDR3 sequences, 9.7% occurring once; the ten biggest clones make up 5% to 6%. This clonotype was counted ten times or more. V was pared by 2 bases and J by 1 base, with 8 bases between. The CDR3 totals 14 residues. The input for sequencing was PBMCs from the stem cell graft donor, taken from the stem cell graft. The gene calls are TRBV12-3 or TRBV12-4 and TRBJ1-1; D is unresolved. The TCR comes from a human donor who donated a stem cell graft to a child with SCID. For the CDR3, the DNA is TGTGCCAGCAGTTTAATCGCTACGAACACTGAAGCTTTCTTT. Translation: CASSLIATNTEAFF.